The clone carrying this T cell receptor beta chain has more than one count but fewer than ten. The antigen remains undetermined. Original handling: Each donor had about 95,000 to nearly 500,000 clonotypes. MiXCR, run by TCRdb on the 5' RACE reads, gives a single entry per CDR3 protein. These V and J calls derive from TCRdb rather than the authors' analysis. The sample contains a few hundred thousand distinct CDR3 sequences, under 30% of which appear only once. This entry is derived from a study of identical twins' blood T cells. As for the study in general: Around 50 million reads came from about 12 libraries, six alpha, six beta. Study-level results: Environmental influences on twin similarity could not be excluded.

Three pairs of healthy female monozygous twins were the donors. The CDR3 has 16 amino acids. CDR1 MGHDK and CDR2 SYGVNS come from the germline V gene. Trimming took 5 bases from V and 1 from J; bases not matched to a gene: 9. The source is a woman aged 18-50 years in good health. Sequencing used PBMCs. The genes are TRBV25-1 and TRBJ2-5; 8 bases agree with TRBD1. The CDR3: CASSPGKGQGQETQYF. The CDR3 DNA reads TGTGCCAGCAGTCCCGGTAAAGGACAGGGCCAAGAGACCCAGTACTTC.